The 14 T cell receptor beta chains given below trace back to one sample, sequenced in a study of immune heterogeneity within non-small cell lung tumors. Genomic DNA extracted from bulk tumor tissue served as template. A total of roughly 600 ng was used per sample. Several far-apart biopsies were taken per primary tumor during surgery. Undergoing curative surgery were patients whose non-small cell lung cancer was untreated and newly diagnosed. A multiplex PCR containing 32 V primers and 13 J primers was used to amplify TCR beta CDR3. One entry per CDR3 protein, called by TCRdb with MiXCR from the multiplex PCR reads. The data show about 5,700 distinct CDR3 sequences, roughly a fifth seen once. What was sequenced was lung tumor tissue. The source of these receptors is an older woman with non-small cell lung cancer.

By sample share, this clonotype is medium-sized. For the CDR3, the DNA is TGCAGTGCTAGAGGCCAGCGGGGTTTCACCGGGGAGCTGTTTTTT. It translates to CSARGQRGFTGELFF. The genes are TRBV20-1 and TRBJ2-2; TRBD2 matches at 7 bases. CDR3 length: 15 amino acids. Germline values: CDR1 DFQATT, CDR2 SNEGSKA (reference sequence). V was clipped by 1 base and J by 4 bases; unmatched bases: 6.

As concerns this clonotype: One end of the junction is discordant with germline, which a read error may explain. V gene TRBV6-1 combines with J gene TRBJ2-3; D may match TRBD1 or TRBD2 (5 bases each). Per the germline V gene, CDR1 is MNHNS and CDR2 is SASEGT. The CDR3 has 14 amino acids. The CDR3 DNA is TGTGCCAGCAGGGGGCGGCCTAGCACAGATACGCGGTATTTT. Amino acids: CASRGRPSTDTRYF.

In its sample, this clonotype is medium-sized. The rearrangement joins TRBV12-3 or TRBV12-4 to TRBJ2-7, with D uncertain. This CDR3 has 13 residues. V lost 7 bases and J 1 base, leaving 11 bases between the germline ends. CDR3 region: CASTLQTSYEQYF. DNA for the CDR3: TGTGCCAGCACCCTACAAACATCCTACGAGCAGTACTTC.

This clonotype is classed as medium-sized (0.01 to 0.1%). This CDR3 reads CATSISFDDTEAFF. CDR3 nucleotide sequence: TGTGCCACCAGCATTTCCTTTGACGACACTGAAGCTTTCTTT. V and J are TRBV15 and TRBJ1-1; the D is unclear. CDR1 LNHNV and CDR2 YYDKDF come from the germline V gene (reference sequence). The V and J ends lost 4 bases and 3 bases respectively, with 12 bases between them. The CDR3 consists of 14 residues.

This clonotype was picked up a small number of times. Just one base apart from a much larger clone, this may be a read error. CDR3 in amino acids: CASSMSRANVLTF. DNA for the CDR3: TGTGCCAGCAGTATGAGTCGGGCCAACGTCCTGACTTTC. The chain uses TRBV6-1 and TRBJ2-6; unclear D gene. Looked up from germline, CDR1 is MNHNS and CDR2 is SASEGT. CDR3 size: 13 residues. The V gene lost 5 bases and the J gene lost 5 bases, with 7 bases spanning the gap.

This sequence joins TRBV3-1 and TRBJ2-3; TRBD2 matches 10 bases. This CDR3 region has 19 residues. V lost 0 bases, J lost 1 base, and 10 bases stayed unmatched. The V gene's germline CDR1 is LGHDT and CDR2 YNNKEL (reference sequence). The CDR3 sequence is CASSQDGLAAAVGTDTQYF. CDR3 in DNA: TGTGCCAGCAGCCAAGATGGACTAGCGGCCGCAGTTGGCACAGATACGCAGTATTTT.

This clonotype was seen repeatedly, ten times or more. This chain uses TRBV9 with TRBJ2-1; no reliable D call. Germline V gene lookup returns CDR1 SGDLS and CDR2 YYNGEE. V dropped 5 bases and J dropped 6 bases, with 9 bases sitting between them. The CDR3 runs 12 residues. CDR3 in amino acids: CASSLKCNEQFF. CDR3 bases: TGTGCCAGCAGTTTAAAATGCAATGAGCAGTTCTTC.

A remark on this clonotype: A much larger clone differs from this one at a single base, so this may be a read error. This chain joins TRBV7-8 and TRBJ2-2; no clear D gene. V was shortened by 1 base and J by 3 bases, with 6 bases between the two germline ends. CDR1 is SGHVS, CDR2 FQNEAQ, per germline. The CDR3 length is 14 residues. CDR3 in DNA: TGTGCCAGCAGCTTAGGGGCCTACACCGGGGAGCTGTTTTTT. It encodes CASSLGAYTGELFF.

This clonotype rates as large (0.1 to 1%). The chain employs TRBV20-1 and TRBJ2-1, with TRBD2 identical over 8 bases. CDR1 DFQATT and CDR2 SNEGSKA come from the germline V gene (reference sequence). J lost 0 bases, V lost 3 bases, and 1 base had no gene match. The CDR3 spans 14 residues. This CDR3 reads CSASGRASYNEQFF. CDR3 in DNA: TGCAGTGCTAGCGGGAGGGCCTCCTACAATGAGCAGTTCTTC.

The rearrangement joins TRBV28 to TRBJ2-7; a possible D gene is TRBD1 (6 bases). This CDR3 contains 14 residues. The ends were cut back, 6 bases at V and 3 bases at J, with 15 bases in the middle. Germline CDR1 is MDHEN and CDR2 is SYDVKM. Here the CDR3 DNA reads TGTGCCAGCAGCAATCAGGGGTCAATCTACGAGCAGTACTTC. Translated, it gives CASSNQGSIYEQYF. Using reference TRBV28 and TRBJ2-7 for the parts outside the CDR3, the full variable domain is DVKVTQSSRYLVKRTGEKVFLECVQDMDHENMFWYRQDPGLGLRLIYFSYDVKMKEKGDIPEGYSVSREKKERFSLILESASTNQTSMYLCASSNQGSIYEQYFGPGTRLTVT.

In nucleotides, the CDR3 is TGTGCCAGCAGTGAACCAAGGGACAATTTCTACGAGCAGTACTTC. This encodes CASSEPRDNFYEQYF. The chain combines TRBV6-2 or TRBV6-3 with TRBJ2-7, with D maybe TRBD1 (6 bases). The V end lost 5 bases, the J end lost 3 bases, and 17 bases lay between the germline ends. The CDR3 has 15 residues. Per germline, CDR1 MNHEY and CDR2 SVGEGT.

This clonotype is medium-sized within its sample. The CDR3 coding sequence is TGTGCCAGTAGTATTTACGGGGGCGCGGACACTGAAGCTTTCTTT. Translation gives CASSIYGGADTEAFF. J is TRBJ1-1 and V is TRBV19, with a weak D call TRBD1 (6 bases). CDR1 and CDR2 (germline): LNHDA, SQIVND (reference sequence). V gave up 3 bases and J gave up 3 bases, with 14 bases separating them. This CDR3 comprises 15 residues. Together with reference TRBV19 and TRBJ1-1, the CDR3 gives the full variable domain: DGGITQSPKYLFRKEGQNVTLSCEQNLNHDAMYWYRQDPGQGLRLIYYSQIVNDFQKGDIAEGYSVSREKKESFPLTVTSAQKNPTAFYLCASSIYGGADTEAFFGQGTRLTVV.

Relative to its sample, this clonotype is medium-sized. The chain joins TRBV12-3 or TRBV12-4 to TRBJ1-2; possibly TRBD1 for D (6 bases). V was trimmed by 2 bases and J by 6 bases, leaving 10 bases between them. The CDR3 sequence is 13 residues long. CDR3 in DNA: TGTGCCAGCAGTTTAAGAGACAGGCATGGCTACACCTTC. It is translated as CASSLRDRHGYTF.

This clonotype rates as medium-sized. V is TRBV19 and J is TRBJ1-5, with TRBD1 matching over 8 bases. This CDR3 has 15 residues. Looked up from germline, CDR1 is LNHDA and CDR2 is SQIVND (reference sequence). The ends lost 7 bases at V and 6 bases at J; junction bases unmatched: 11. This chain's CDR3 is CASTTDRGGGQPQHF. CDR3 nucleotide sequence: TGTGCCAGTACCACCGACAGGGGCGGGGGTCAGCCCCAGCATTTT.